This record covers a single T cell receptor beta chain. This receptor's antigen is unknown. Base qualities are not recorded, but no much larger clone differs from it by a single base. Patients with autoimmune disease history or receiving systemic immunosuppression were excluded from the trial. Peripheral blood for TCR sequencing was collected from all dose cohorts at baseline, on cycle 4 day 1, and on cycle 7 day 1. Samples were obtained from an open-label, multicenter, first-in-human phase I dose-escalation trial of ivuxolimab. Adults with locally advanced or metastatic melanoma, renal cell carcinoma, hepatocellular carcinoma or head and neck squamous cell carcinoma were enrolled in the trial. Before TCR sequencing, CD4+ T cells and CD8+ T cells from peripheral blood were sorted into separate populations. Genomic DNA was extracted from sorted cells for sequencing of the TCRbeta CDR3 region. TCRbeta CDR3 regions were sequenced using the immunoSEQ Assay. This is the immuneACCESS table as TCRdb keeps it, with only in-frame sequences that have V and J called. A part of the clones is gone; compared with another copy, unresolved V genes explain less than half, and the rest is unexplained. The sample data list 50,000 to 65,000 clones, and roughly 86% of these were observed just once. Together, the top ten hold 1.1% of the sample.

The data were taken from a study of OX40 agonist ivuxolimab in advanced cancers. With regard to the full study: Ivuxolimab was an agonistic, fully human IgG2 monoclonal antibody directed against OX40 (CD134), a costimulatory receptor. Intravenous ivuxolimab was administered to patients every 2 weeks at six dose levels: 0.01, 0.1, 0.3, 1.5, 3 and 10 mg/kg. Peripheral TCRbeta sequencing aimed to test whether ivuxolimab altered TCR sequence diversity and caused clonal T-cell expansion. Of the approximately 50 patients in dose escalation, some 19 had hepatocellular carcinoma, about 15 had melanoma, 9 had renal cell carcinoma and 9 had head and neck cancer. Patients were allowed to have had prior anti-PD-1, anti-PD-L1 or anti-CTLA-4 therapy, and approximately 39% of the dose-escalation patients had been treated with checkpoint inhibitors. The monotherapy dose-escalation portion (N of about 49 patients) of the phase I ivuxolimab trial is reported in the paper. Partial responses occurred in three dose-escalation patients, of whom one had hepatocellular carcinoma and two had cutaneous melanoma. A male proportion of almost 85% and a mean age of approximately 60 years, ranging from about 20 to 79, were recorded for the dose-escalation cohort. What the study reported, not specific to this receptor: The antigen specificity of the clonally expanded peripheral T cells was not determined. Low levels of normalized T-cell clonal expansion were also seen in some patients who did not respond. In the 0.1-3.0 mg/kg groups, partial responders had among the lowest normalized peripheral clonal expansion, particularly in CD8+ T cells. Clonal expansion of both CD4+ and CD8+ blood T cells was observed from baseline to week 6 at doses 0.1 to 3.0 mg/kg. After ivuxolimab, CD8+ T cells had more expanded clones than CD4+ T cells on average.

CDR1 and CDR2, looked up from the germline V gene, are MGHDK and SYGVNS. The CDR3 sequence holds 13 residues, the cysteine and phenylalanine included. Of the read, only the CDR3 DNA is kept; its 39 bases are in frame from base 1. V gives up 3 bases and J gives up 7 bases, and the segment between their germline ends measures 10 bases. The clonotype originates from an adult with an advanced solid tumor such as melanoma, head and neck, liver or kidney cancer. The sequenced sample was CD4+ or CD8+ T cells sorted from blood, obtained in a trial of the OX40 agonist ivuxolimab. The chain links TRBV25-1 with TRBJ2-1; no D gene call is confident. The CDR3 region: CASSDTDRNEQFF. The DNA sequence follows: TGTGCCAGCAGTGACACCGATCGGAATGAGCAGTTCTTC.